Listed below are T cell receptor beta chains from one sample, sequenced in a study of blood T cell repertoires in COVID-19. TCRdb's table, derived via immunoSEQ multiplex PCR, lists solely in-frame clones and lacks some. The table records hundreds of thousands of clones, about 89% of them present only once. The source material was PBMCs or T cells enriched from blood (not recorded which). These receptors were collected from a woman aged 40 to 50 who had recovered from COVID-19. CDR3s include the opening cysteine and the closing phenylalanine or tryptophan. A D gene is named only where the DNA matches it firmly. Rows may omit the clone size; those that give it use once, few, many or a size class.

cdr3_length,j_call,clone_size,v_call,d_call,cdr3_nt,cdr3_aa
14,TRBJ1-2,NA,TRBV28,NA,TGTGCCAGCAGTCTAAGGACAGAATTCTATGGCTACACCTTC,CASSLRTEFYGYTF
12,TRBJ2-1,NA,TRBV12-5,NA,TGTGCTCGTAGAGATTCCTACAATGAGCAGTTCTTC,CARRDSYNEQFF
16,TRBJ2-5,NA,TRBV7-7,TRBD2,TGTGCTAGCAGCTTAACCTCGGGACTAGCTATGGAGACCCAGTACTTC,CASSLTSGLAMETQYF
20,TRBJ2-6,NA,TRBV12-5,TRBD2,TGTGCTAGTGGTTTGGTACGACTAGCGGGAAGGGGAGCTGGGGCCAACGTCCTGACTTTC,CASGLVRLAGRGAGANVLTF
14,TRBJ2-7,NA,TRBV18,NA,TGTGCCAGCTCACCAGTCGAGGTTGCTGGCGAGCAGTACTTC,CASSPVEVAGEQYF
15,TRBJ1-3,NA,TRBV9,NA,TGTGCCAGCAGCGCTCTGCAGGGGCCGGGAAACACCATATATTTT,CASSALQGPGNTIYF
14,TRBJ2-7,NA,TRBV9,NA,TGTGCCAGCAGCCAAGGTTCCAGGGGAAACGAGCAGTACTTC,CASSQGSRGNEQYF
15,TRBJ2-7,NA,TRBV7-2,NA,TGTGCCAGCACCGTGACAGGCTTAAGCTCCTACGAGCAGTACTTC,CASTVTGLSSYEQYF
15,TRBJ2-7,once,TRBV18,TRBD2,TGTGCCAGCTCACCGGGGATAGCGGGGGGCTACGAGCAGTACTTC,CASSPGIAGGYEQYF
13,TRBJ2-7,NA,TRBV7-2,NA,TGTGCCAGCAGCCTAGCCCGACAGTACGAGCAGTACTTC,CASSLARQYEQYF
16,TRBJ2-3,NA,TRBV2,NA,TGTGCCAGCAGTGCGACTCGGGGTCCCAGCACAGATACGCAGTATTTT,CASSATRGPSTDTQYF
14,TRBJ2-1,NA,TRBV7-2,TRBD2,TGTGCCAGCAGCTCCGGACTAGCCGTCGGGGAGCAGTTCTTC,CASSSGLAVGEQFF
15,TRBJ2-7,NA,TRBV19,TRBD1,TGTGCCAGTAGGAAATTCCCCGGGACAGACTACGAGCAGTACTTC,CASRKFPGTDYEQYF
11,TRBJ2-7,NA,TRBV19,NA,TGTGCCAGTAGTATGAGCTACGAGCAGTACTTC,CASSMSYEQYF
15,TRBJ2-6,NA,TRBV27,NA,TGTGCCAGCAGTTCTGGGCAAGCTGGGGCCAACGTCCTGACTTTC,CASSSGQAGANVLTF
16,TRBJ2-2,NA,TRBV19,TRBD1,TGTGCCAGTAGTATCCCTCGACAGGGCGGCACCGGGGAGCTGTTTTTT,CASSIPRQGGTGELFF
14,TRBJ2-7,NA,TRBV10-2,NA,TGCGCCAGCAGTGAGGTAGAGAGAAAATACGAGCAGTACTTC,CASSEVERKYEQYF
16,TRBJ1-5,NA,TRBV19,NA,TGTGCCAGTAGTTATCGGGACACTCTAAGGGATCAGCCCCAGCATTTT,CASSYRDTLRDQPQHF
13,TRBJ2-1,NA,TRBV29-1,NA,TGCAGCGTTGACCCCTCCGGGTACAATGAGCAGTTCTTC,CSVDPSGYNEQFF
14,TRBJ2-7,once,TRBV7-2,NA,TGTGCCAGCAGTCCGGACTCCCAGGCCTACGAGCAGTACTTC,CASSPDSQAYEQYF
13,TRBJ1-1,NA,TRBV7-9,NA,TGTGCCAGCAGCTTTGAGGGGAGGACTGAAGCTTTCTTT,CASSFEGRTEAFF
14,TRBJ1-4,NA,TRBV18,NA,TGTGCCAGCTCATCCGGGACTCTGGACCCCAAACTGTTTTTT,CASSSGTLDPKLFF
13,TRBJ1-2,NA,TRBV10-1,TRBD1,TGCGCCAGCAGCCGGGACAGGGAGGACGGCTACACCTTC,CASSRDREDGYTF
17,TRBJ2-4,NA,TRBV7-2,TRBD1,TGTGCCAGCAGCCCCTGGGGCCCAGGGGGTTCCAAAAACATTCAGTACTTC,CASSPWGPGGSKNIQYF
15,TRBJ2-7,NA,TRBV5-1,TRBD2,TGCGCCAGCAGTCAGGGACTAGCGGAGCCTTACGAGCAGTACTTC,CASSQGLAEPYEQYF
16,TRBJ2-7,NA,TRBV4-3,TRBD2,TGCGCCAGCAGCCAAGATAGGACTAGCGGGATAGACGAGCAGTACTTC,CASSQDRTSGIDEQYF
14,TRBJ1-4,NA,TRBV5-5,NA,TGTGCCAGCAGCCTGCAGGGCGCTAATGAAAAACTGTTTTTT,CASSLQGANEKLFF